A single sample is the source of the 10 T cell receptor beta chains below, sequenced in a study of blood T cell repertoires in COVID-19. Method: immunoSEQ multiplex PCR; TCRdb's copy keeps in-frame clones and lacks some. The sample consists of 20,000 to 30,000 clones, approximately 90% of them appearing once. The source material was peripheral blood. These receptors were obtained from a human donor in a cohort sampled during active COVID-19.

The rearrangement links TRBV5-5 to TRBJ1-2; TRBD1 matches 8 bases. The CDR3 length is 14 residues. The junction had 7 bases not matched to a gene; V was cut back by 4 bases and J by 5 bases. CDR1 is SGHKS and CDR2 is YYEKEE in the germline V gene (reference sequence). The CDR3 reads CASSLQDREYGYTF. The CDR3 DNA reads as TGTGCCAGCAGCCTCCAGGACAGGGAATATGGCTACACCTTC.

The rearrangement uses TRBV7-9 and TRBJ2-7; 9 nucleotides match TRBD1. The J segment lost 5 bases and the V segment lost 2 bases, leaving 4 bases of the junction unmatched. This CDR3 has 14 residues. Looked up from germline, CDR1 is SEHNR and CDR2 is FQNEAQ (reference sequence). The CDR3 loop is CASSLLGQGNEQYF. As DNA, the CDR3 is TGTGCCAGCAGCTTACTGGGACAGGGCAACGAGCAGTACTTC.

V usage is TRBV24-1 and J usage is TRBJ1-5, with TRBD1 matching 10 bases. Germline CDR1 KGHDR, CDR2 SFDVKD. V lost 2 bases and J lost 2; bases outside the gene matches: 2. The length of the CDR3 is 16 residues. Written as DNA, the CDR3 is TGTGCCACCAGTGATTCGACAGGGGGCGGCAATCAGCCCCAGCATTTT. This translates into CATSDSTGGGNQPQHF.

The rearrangement joins TRBV5-6 to TRBJ1-2, with D perhaps matching TRBD1 (6 bases). The CDR3 sequence is 13 residues long. V was clipped by 4 bases and J by 5 bases, with 12 bases between them. Looked up from germline, CDR1 is SGHDT and CDR2 is YYEEEE. DNA of the CDR3: TGTGCCAGCAGCCTGGAGGGACAATATGGCTACACCTTC. It specifies CASSLEGQYGYTF.

The genes are TRBV27 and TRBJ2-3, with 9 nucleotides matching TRBD2. The CDR3 is 19 residues long. V was clipped by 6 bases and J by 0 bases; unmatched bases: 16. The germline V gene encodes CDR1 MNHEY and CDR2 SMNVEV (reference sequence). In DNA, the CDR3 is TGTGCCAGCAGCCACCGGGGAGTAGCGGGGGCGCCAAGCACAGATACGCAGTATTTT. It codes for CASSHRGVAGAPSTDTQYF.

This clone was seen just once. The chain uses TRBV30 and TRBJ1-5; 7 bases match TRBD1. Germline CDR1 is GTSNPN and CDR2 is SVGIG (reference sequence). With V trimmed by 0 bases and J by 13 bases, 6 bases remained unmatched. The CDR3 extends over 12 amino acids. The CDR3 nucleotides are TGTGCCTGGAGTGTAGGGCAGGGGGATCAGCATTTT. Its protein product is CAWSVGQGDQHF.

The J gene is TRBJ1-1, the V gene TRBV5-1; D remains unclear. The CDR3 spans 15 residues. Germline V gene sequence: CDR1 SGHRS, CDR2 YFSETQ. Trimming took 2 bases from V and 4 from J, leaving 15 bases between them. The CDR3 DNA sequence: TGCGCCAGCAGCTTCTTCGCTCCCGGGAGCACTGAAGCTTTCTTT. Residues: CASSFFAPGSTEAFF.

The chain joins TRBV18 to TRBJ1-6, with 8 nucleotides matching TRBD1. The V gene end was trimmed by 3 bases and the J gene end by 9 bases; junction bases not matched to a gene: 4. The CDR3 covers 14 residues. Per germline, CDR1 KGHSH and CDR2 LQKENI. The CDR3, as DNA: TGTGCCAGCTCACCGCCGGACAGGGCTTCACCCCTCCACTTT. Translation: CASSPPDRASPLHF.

The rearrangement joins TRBV7-8 to TRBJ2-7; 9 nucleotides agree with TRBD1. Germline CDR1 and CDR2: SGHVS and FQNEAQ. CDR3 length: 15 amino acids. The V segment lost 5 bases and the J segment 5 bases; nucleotides outside the gene matches: 10. Written as DNA, the CDR3 is TGTGCCAGCAGCCACCCGGACAGGGGAAATGACGAGCAGTACTTC. It yields the protein CASSHPDRGNDEQYF.

This chain connects TRBV21-1 to TRBJ2-5; the table's D call of TRBD2 was not tested on the DNA. TRBV21-1 is labeled a pseudogene. This CDR3 has 17 residues. The CDR3 DNA is TGTGCCAGCAGCACCCCGGGACTAGGAGTGGCTCTGGAGACCCAGTACTTC. This codes for CASSTPGLGVALETQYF.